The 14 T cell receptor beta chains given below trace back to one sample, sequenced in a study of T cell responses to AZD1222 COVID-19 vaccine (dated by TCRdb to 2020 to 2023). Library creation used the immunoSEQ multiplex PCR assay. Not all clones reach the TCRdb copy of this immuneACCESS table, which keeps in-frame sequences only. Checked studies attribute under half of the gap to unresolved V genes and leave the rest unexplained. The sample data list about 260,000 clones, and just over 90% of these were observed just once. The ten largest clones add up to 0.55% of the sample. The time point label for this specimen denotes: baseline before first vaccination. Source: peripheral blood, taken on day 0 of AZD1222 vaccination. The receptor set was obtained from an adult in good health.

V is TRBV28 and J is TRBJ1-1; D is possibly TRBD1 (6 bases). Looked up from germline, CDR1 is MDHEN and CDR2 is SYDVKM. The CDR3 is 16 residues long. V lost 6 bases, J lost 3 bases, and 20 bases lay in between. The CDR3 coding sequence is TGTGCCAGCAGCCCAAGACAGGCTAGAAGGTACACTGAAGCTTTCTTT. Protein sequence: CASSPRQARRYTEAFF.

The gene calls are TRBV7-2 and TRBJ1-5, with D unclear. CDR3 size: 12 residues. V gave up 5 bases and J gave up 7 bases, with 9 bases separating them. Per germline, CDR1 SGHTA and CDR2 FQGNSA. The CDR3 protein is CASSLGPQPQHF. The DNA of the CDR3 is TGTGCCAGCAGCCTTGGACCCCAGCCCCAGCATTTT.

The V call is TRBV20-1, the J call TRBJ1-1; no definite D call. CDR1 is DFQATT and CDR2 is SNEGSKA in the germline V gene (reference sequence). V was cut by 6 bases and J by 7 bases, with 9 bases left in between. The length of the CDR3 is 10 residues. The DNA for the CDR3 is TGCAGTGCGGCGGGAAATGAAGCTTTCTTT. This translates into CSAAGNEAFF.

The V gene is TRBV2, the J gene TRBJ2-6; possible D gene TRBD1, 6 bases. Germline loops: CDR1 SNHLY, CDR2 FYNNEI. This CDR3 comprises 18 residues. Trimming shortened V by 7 bases and J by 2 bases, and 21 bases separated the two germline ends. CDR3 bases: TGTGCCAGCACAGTGTTACAGGGTGTTAACCCTGGGGCCAACGTCCTGACTTTC. The encoded protein is CASTVLQGVNPGANVLTF.

This clone has more than one count but fewer than ten. The J gene is TRBJ1-3, the V gene TRBV7-2; no clear D. Looked up from germline, CDR1 is SGHTA and CDR2 is FQGNSA. This CDR3 spans 16 amino acids. V was cut by 4 bases and J by 0 bases, with 13 bases left in between. CDR3 loop: CASSSSSGYSGNTIYF. The CDR3 nucleotides read TGTGCCAGCAGCTCATCGAGCGGGTACTCTGGAAACACCATATATTTT. Full variable domain (remainder filled in from reference TRBV7-2 and TRBJ1-3): GAGVSQSPSNKVTEKGKDVELRCDPISGHTALYWYRQSLGQGLEFLIYFQGNSAPDKSGLPSDRFSAERTGGSVSTLTIQRTQQEDSAVYLCASSSSSGYSGNTIYFGEGSWLTVV.

The chain is built from TRBV4-1 and TRBJ2-1; TRBD2 matches at 15 bases. Germline-derived CDR1 and CDR2 are MGHRA and YSYEKL. The CDR3 consists of 15 residues. The V gene end was trimmed by 7 bases and the J gene end by 7 bases; junction bases not matched to a gene: 5. The chain's CDR3 is CASTGLAGGWNEQFF. The CDR3 DNA reads as TGCGCCAGCACGGGACTAGCGGGGGGATGGAATGAGCAGTTCTTC.

As concerns this clone: In the same sample, other DNA sequences code for this CDR3. The chain links TRBV28 to TRBJ1-1; unclear D gene. Deletions cut 1 base from V and 0 bases from J, with 6 bases between. CDR3 length equals 14 residues. Germline CDR1 is MDHEN and CDR2 is SYDVKM. The CDR3 DNA reads TGTGCCAGCAGTTTATCAGGACTGAACACTGAAGCTTTCTTT. It specifies CASSLSGLNTEAFF.

This clone was counted once. V usage is TRBV2 and J usage is TRBJ1-6; the D is unclear. This CDR3 is built from 14 residues. Trimming cost V 2 bases and J 10 bases, with 12 bases left between them. Germline CDR1 SNHLY, CDR2 FYNNEI. CDR3 loop: CASSEWVDRSPLHF. The CDR3 DNA sequence: TGTGCCAGCAGTGAATGGGTCGATCGCTCACCCCTCCACTTT.

The genes are TRBV5-1 and TRBJ2-7; 12 bases are shared with TRBD2. The CDR3 runs 15 residues. V lost 5 bases and J lost 9; bases outside the gene matches: 12. Germline CDR1 SGHRS, CDR2 YFSETQ. The chain's CDR3 is CASSFLTSGRSGQYF. The CDR3 DNA sequence: TGCGCCAGCAGTTTCCTCACTAGCGGGAGGTCAGGGCAGTACTTC.

The V call is TRBV13, the J call TRBJ1-1, with TRBD1 identical over 7 bases. The V gene's germline CDR1 is PRHDT and CDR2 FYEKMQ (reference sequence). The CDR3 runs 17 residues. The J segment lost 4 bases and the V segment lost 0 bases, leaving 11 bases of the junction unmatched. The CDR3 region has the DNA TGTGCCAGCAGCTTAGGAGGGGGCAGGGTCCTGGGCACTGAAGCTTTCTTT. Protein product: CASSLGGGRVLGTEAFF.

This clone was observed once. The genes are TRBV5-4 and TRBJ1-2; 9 bases are a match to TRBD1. Germline CDR1 SGHNT, CDR2 YYREEE (reference sequence). J was trimmed by 3 bases and V by 5 bases; bases with no gene match: 5. The CDR3 totals 14 residues. The CDR3 DNA reads as TGTGCCAGCAGTACCGGGACAGGGTACTATGGCTACACCTTC. Translating it yields CASSTGTGYYGYTF.

This clone was counted a single time. The genes are TRBV5-1 and TRBJ2-3; 10 nucleotides line up with TRBD2. This CDR3 is built from 16 residues. CDR1 is SGHRS, CDR2 YFSETQ, per germline. The ends lost 0 bases at V and 5 bases at J; junction bases unmatched: 6. In nucleotides, the CDR3 is TGCGCCAGCAGCTTGGGACTAGCGGGCTTGGGAGATACGCAGTATTTT. It codes for CASSLGLAGLGDTQYF.

The rearrangement uses TRBV4-2 and TRBJ1-5; D may be TRBD1 (5 bases). This CDR3 comprises 15 residues. Per germline, CDR1 LGHNA and CDR2 YNFKEQ. V lost 0 bases and J 6 bases, leaving 12 bases between the germline ends. The CDR3 reads CASSQDGGAGQPQHF. In DNA, the CDR3 is TGTGCCAGCAGCCAAGATGGAGGGGCAGGTCAGCCCCAGCATTTT.

The genes are TRBV6-5 and TRBJ2-5; D is unresolved. Germline V CDR1 and CDR2: MNHEY, SVGAGI. This CDR3 spans 11 amino acids. Between the trimmed V and J ends, which lost 4 bases and 4 bases, there was a span of 4 bases. In DNA, the CDR3 is TGTGCCAGCAGTTCACTAGAGACCCAGTACTTC. Translation gives CASSSLETQYF.